This TCR beta chain was identified in a study of CD8 T cells in Susac syndrome. When the RNA was reverse transcribed, random hexamers were used with an input of roughly 0.45 to 1 ug. The authors amplified TCR beta CDR3 across 54 Vbeta and 13 Jbeta using immunoSEQ multiplex PCR. MiXCR, applied by TCRdb to the immunoSEQ multiplex PCR reads, yields one record per CDR3 protein. The sample has roughly 150,000 distinct CDR3 sequences, 95% seen once; the top ten hold 0.15%. From germline, CDR1 is KGHSH and CDR2 LQKENI. The V segment lost 4 bases and the J segment 3 bases; nucleotides outside the gene matches: 9. The CDR3 extends over 16 amino acids. Sequencing of TCR beta was undertaken in CD8+ and CD4+ T cells derived from blood. The multiple sclerosis controls consisted of treatment-naive patients with relapsing-remitting disease, either stable or active. TEMRA cells were FACS-enriched and CD8+ and CD4+ T cells negatively isolated.

The TCR sequence derives from a human donor with multiple sclerosis. This chain joins TRBV18 and TRBJ1-1; 9 bases align to TRBD1. Sequencing input: CD8+ T cells from PBMCs. CDR3 sequence reads: CASSLPDRGSHTEAFF. DNA of the CDR3: TGTGCCAGCTCACTCCCGGACAGGGGTTCTCACACTGAAGCTTTCTTT.